This entry lists 26 T cell receptor beta chains sequenced from one sample in a study of Ad26.COV2.S vaccination and SARS-CoV-2 variants. Assay: immunoSEQ multiplex PCR; the TCRdb copy retains only in-frame clones and omits some. Among about 350,000 clones listed, approximately 84% were seen once. Treatment reported: about 20 received Ad26.COV2.S at low or high dose, single or two shots; several received placebo; per-sample allocation not given. Day 63 following the first vaccine or placebo injection was when the samples were taken. Sequenced material: peripheral blood, taken in a trial of Ad26.COV2.S vaccine versus placebo. Receptors were obtained from a person aged 18-60 years who received the Ad26.COV2.S COVID-19 vaccine or a placebo.

As regards this clone: Other DNA variants within this sample encode the same CDR3. The chain employs TRBV5-1 and TRBJ2-7; 7 bases fit TRBD1. Germline values: CDR1 SGHRS, CDR2 YFSETQ. V shed 4 bases, J shed 2 bases, and the junction held 6 bases outside the gene matches. The CDR3 runs to 14 residues. The CDR3 DNA reads TGCGCCAGCAGCCTGTCCGGGACAGCCTACGAGCAGTACTTC. Amino acid sequence: CASSLSGTAYEQYF.

The V gene is TRBV21-1, the J gene TRBJ2-6; the table gives TRBD1 as D, unverified against the DNA. TRBV21-1 is a pseudogene. This CDR3 spans 17 amino acids. In DNA form, the CDR3 reads TGTGCCAGCACCCCGGGACAGTTATGCTCTGGGGCCAACGTCCTGACTTTC. It codes for CASTPGQLCSGANVLTF.

J is TRBJ2-7 and V is TRBV19; D is ambiguous. The V end lost 5 bases, the J end lost 2 bases, and 16 bases lay between the germline ends. This CDR3 has 15 amino acids. Germline values: CDR1 LNHDA, CDR2 SQIVND (reference sequence). The CDR3: CASSGFFTPAYEQYF. CDR3 nucleotide sequence: TGTGCCAGTAGTGGTTTTTTTACCCCTGCCTACGAGCAGTACTTC.

As regards this clone: The sample carries other DNA sequences with the same CDR3. The chain links TRBV3-1 (or the pseudogene TRBV3-2) to TRBJ2-7; D gene ambiguous. Trimming pared 0 bases from V and 5 bases from J, leaving 5 bases between. The CDR3 consists of 12 residues. CDR1 and CDR2 (germline): LGHDT, YNNKEL (reference sequence). The CDR3 DNA reads TGTGCCAGCAGCCAAGATAGACACGAGCAGTACTTC. It encodes CASSQDRHEQYF.

The chain employs TRBV6-2 or TRBV6-3 and TRBJ1-6; D is undetermined. V was pared by 2 bases and J by 0 bases, with 8 bases between. From germline, CDR1 is MNHEY and CDR2 SVGEGT. This CDR3 has 16 amino acids. The CDR3 region has the DNA TGTGCCAGCAGTTACGAAGAGAGCTCCTATAATTCACCCCTCCACTTT. It specifies CASSYEESSYNSPLHF.

The chain couples TRBV7-9 to TRBJ2-2, with 11 bases identical to TRBD1. Per the germline V gene, CDR1 is SEHNR and CDR2 is FQNEAQ (reference sequence). This CDR3 contains 18 residues. The V segment lost 6 bases and the J segment 3 bases; nucleotides outside the gene matches: 12. CDR3 loop: CASRPGQGVNRDTGELFF. The CDR3 nucleotides read TGTGCCAGCAGGCCGGGACAGGGGGTCAATAGGGACACCGGGGAGCTGTTTTTT. The full variable domain, in which reference TRBV7-9 and TRBJ2-2 provide the parts outside the CDR3, is DTGVSQNPRHKITKRGQNVTFRCDPISEHNRLYWYRQTLGQGPEFLTYFQNEAQLEKSRLLSDRFSAERPKGSFSTLEIQRTEQGDSAMYLCASRPGQGVNRDTGELFFGEGSRLTVL.

CDR3 sequence (DNA): TGCAGTGCTAGTATGCGGGAGGGGACCGGGGAGCTGTTTTTT. It is translated as CSASMREGTGELFF. J is TRBJ2-2 and V is TRBV20-1; 9 bases align to TRBD2. In germline, CDR1 is DFQATT, CDR2 SNEGSKA (reference sequence). There are 14 residues in the CDR3. The V and J ends lost 3 bases and 5 bases, in that order; junction bases with no gene match: 4.

This chain uses TRBV20-1 with TRBJ1-1, with D maybe TRBD1 (6 bases). V lost 3 bases, J lost 0 bases, and 11 bases lay in between. CDR1 is DFQATT, CDR2 SNEGSKA, per germline (reference sequence). The CDR3 runs 14 residues. CDR3: CSASVAGVNTEAFF. As DNA, the CDR3 is TGCAGTGCTAGTGTGGCAGGGGTGAACACTGAAGCTTTCTTT.

The chain employs TRBV30 and TRBJ2-7; a weak D match, TRBD2 (5 bases). The germline gives CDR1 GTSNPN, CDR2 SVGIG (reference sequence). V lost 0 bases, J lost 3 bases, and 12 bases lay in between. The CDR3 extends over 14 amino acids. The CDR3, as DNA: TGTGCCTGGAGTGTACGAGGGTTCGTCTACGAGCAGTACTTC. It is translated as CAWSVRGFVYEQYF.

This chain joins TRBV5-6 and TRBJ1-1; D may be TRBD1 (6 bases). V lost 2 bases and J lost 4, with 12 bases in between. Germline CDR1 and CDR2: SGHDT and YYEEEE. CDR3 length: 14 residues. The CDR3 is CASSLTGFGTEAFF. In nucleotides, the CDR3 is TGTGCCAGCAGCTTAACAGGGTTTGGCACTGAAGCTTTCTTT.

J is TRBJ2-7 and V is TRBV7-9, with 10 nucleotides matching TRBD2. This CDR3 comprises 16 residues. The V segment lost 5 bases and the J segment 2 bases; nucleotides outside the gene matches: 9. Per germline, CDR1 SEHNR and CDR2 FQNEAQ (reference sequence). In DNA form, the CDR3 reads TGTGCCAGCAGCGCACATAGCGGGAGGACTCCCTACGAGCAGTACTTC. Translation: CASSAHSGRTPYEQYF. The entire variable domain, with the rest obtained from reference TRBV7-9 and TRBJ2-7, is as follows: DTGVSQNPRHKITKRGQNVTFRCDPISEHNRLYWYRQTLGQGPEFLTYFQNEAQLEKSRLLSDRFSAERPKGSFSTLEIQRTEQGDSAMYLCASSAHSGRTPYEQYFGPGTRLTVT.

With regard to this clone: A much larger clone differs by one base, so this may be a read error. The same CDR3 also results from other DNA sequences found in this sample. The chain carries TRBV7-2 and TRBJ2-7; D not certain. Trimming cost V 5 bases and J 2 bases, with 10 bases left between them. This CDR3 has 13 residues. CDR1 is SGHTA and CDR2 is FQGNSA in the germline V gene. This chain's CDR3 is CASSIGRAYEQYF. In nucleotides, the CDR3 is TGTGCCAGCAGCATAGGACGGGCCTACGAGCAGTACTTC.

This chain joins TRBV5-1 and TRBJ2-1; TRBD2 agrees at 8 bases. V lost 2 bases to trimming and J lost 5 bases; unmatched junction nucleotides: 6. The germline gives CDR1 SGHRS, CDR2 YFSETQ. The CDR3 has 15 residues. CDR3 residues: CASSLIAGTNNEQFF. CDR3 DNA: TGCGCCAGCAGCTTAATAGCGGGAACAAACAATGAGCAGTTCTTC.

Regarding this clone: The junction differs from germline at one of its ends, possibly a read error. The chain uses TRBV30 and TRBJ2-6, with 13 nucleotides matching TRBD2. CDR3 size: 20 residues. CDR1 GTSNPN and CDR2 SVGIG come from the germline V gene (reference sequence). The chain's CDR3 is CAWSVLRTSGGLSRANVLTF. The CDR3 region has the DNA TGTGCCTGGAGTGTACTTAGGACTAGCGGGGGCCTCTCTCGGGCCAACGTCCTGACTTTC.

This chain connects TRBV2 to TRBJ2-2; 9 bases agree with TRBD1. CDR1 SNHLY and CDR2 FYNNEI come from the germline V gene. The CDR3 loop spans 15 amino acids. J was trimmed by 4 bases and V by 8 bases; bases with no gene match: 8. The DNA of the CDR3 is TGTGCCAGCCGGGATGGACAGGGGCTCACCGGGGAGCTGTTTTTT. Translation: CASRDGQGLTGELFF.

The CDR3 nucleotides are TGTGCCAGCAGTTACTTTCGCGGAGACTCCTACGAGCAGTACTTC. It yields the protein CASSYFRGDSYEQYF. This chain uses TRBV6-5 with TRBJ2-7, with D hard to call. CDR1 MNHEY and CDR2 SVGAGI come from the germline V gene. There are 15 residues in the CDR3. Trimming pared 1 base from V and 0 bases from J, leaving 10 bases between.

The CDR3 reads CASTDGYLTSGYTF. The DNA of the CDR3 is TGTGCCAGCACTGACGGATACCTTACATCCGGCTACACCTTC. This chain connects TRBV2 to TRBJ1-2, with D unclear. CDR3 length: 14 residues. Germline V gene data show CDR1 as SNHLY and CDR2 as FYNNEI. Trimming pared 7 bases from V and 8 bases from J, leaving 20 bases between.

The CDR3 region has the DNA TGTGCCAGCAGGGGACTAGCGCCCGAGCAGTACTTC. It encodes CASRGLAPEQYF. The gene calls are TRBV6-5 and TRBJ2-7, with 10 nucleotides matching TRBD2. Germline values: CDR1 MNHEY, CDR2 SVGAGI. The CDR3 contains 12 residues. V lost 6 bases to trimming and J lost 6 bases; unmatched junction nucleotides: 2.

This clone has just a few counts. The rearrangement uses TRBV14 and TRBJ2-7; D remains unclear. Trimming cost V 2 bases and J 3 bases, with 14 bases left between them. Germline CDR1 and CDR2: SGHDN and FVKESK. The CDR3 totals 15 residues. CDR3 coding DNA: TGTGCCAGCAGCCAATCGAATCAACCTTACTACGAGCAGTACTTC. This translates into CASSQSNQPYYEQYF.

The rearrangement links TRBV19 to TRBJ2-1; D unclear. The germline V gene encodes CDR1 LNHDA and CDR2 SQIVND (reference sequence). The CDR3 is 12 amino acids. Trimming removed 7 bases at V and 10 bases at J, with 14 bases between. The CDR3 region has the DNA TGTGCCAGTACCAGTCCAACCGAGGAGCAGTTCTTC. Protein sequence: CASTSPTEEQFF.

V usage is TRBV19 and J usage is TRBJ1-5, with D possibly TRBD1 on 5 matching bases. This CDR3 contains 15 residues. Trimming shortened V by 2 bases and J by 0 bases, and 8 bases separated the two germline ends. Germline CDR1 reads LNHDA; CDR2 reads SQIVND (reference sequence). CDR3 DNA: TGTGCCAGTAGTATAAGCAGGGCTAGCAATCAGCCCCAGCATTTT. Encoded protein: CASSISRASNQPQHF.

This chain links TRBV29-1 with TRBJ1-4; D is perhaps TRBD1 (5 bases). V lost 7 bases to trimming and J lost 4 bases, with 10 bases between them. Germline CDR1 SQVTM, CDR2 ANQGSEA. This CDR3 region has 12 residues. The CDR3 region is CSGRDGNEKLFF. DNA of the CDR3: TGCAGCGGCAGGGACGGTAATGAAAAACTGTTTTTT.

This clone was found once. V usage is TRBV6-5 and J usage is TRBJ2-1; 10 bases are a match to TRBD2. Looked up from germline, CDR1 is MNHEY and CDR2 is SVGAGI. Trimming took 2 bases from V and 4 from J; bases not matched to a gene: 5. This CDR3 contains 16 residues. For the CDR3, the DNA is TGTGCCAGCAGTTACAGGTCTAGCGGGGGTTACAATGAGCAGTTCTTC. Amino acid sequence: CASSYRSSGGYNEQFF.

This clone showed up just once. The chain couples TRBV7-9 to TRBJ2-1; D may correspond to TRBD1 or TRBD2 (5 bases each). The V gene lost 5 bases and the J gene lost 4 bases, with 15 bases spanning the gap. The length of the CDR3 is 15 residues. Germline CDR1 reads SEHNR; CDR2 reads FQNEAQ (reference sequence). The CDR3, as DNA: TGTGCCAGCAGCAAGGACGCCGGGACGTACAATGAGCAGTTCTTC. Translation: CASSKDAGTYNEQFF.

The chain recombines TRBV12-3 or TRBV12-4 with TRBJ1-2; D possibly corresponds to TRBD1 (5 bases). Trimming removed 3 bases from V and 4 bases from J, with 9 bases in between. There are 13 residues in the CDR3. CDR3 bases: TGTGCCAGCAGTTTTGGGGACGGCTATGGCTACACCTTC. Translating gives CASSFGDGYGYTF.

The V and J genes are TRBV4-1 and TRBJ2-1, with 9 nucleotides matching TRBD2. J gave up 3 bases and V 0 bases, and 9 bases lay outside the gene matches. The germline V gene has CDR1 MGHRA and CDR2 YSYEKL. The CDR3 runs to 18 residues. The CDR3 DNA reads as TGCGCCAGCAGCCAAGACACCCCCCTAGCGGGGAGCTACAATGAGCAGTTCTTC. Its protein product is CASSQDTPLAGSYNEQFF.